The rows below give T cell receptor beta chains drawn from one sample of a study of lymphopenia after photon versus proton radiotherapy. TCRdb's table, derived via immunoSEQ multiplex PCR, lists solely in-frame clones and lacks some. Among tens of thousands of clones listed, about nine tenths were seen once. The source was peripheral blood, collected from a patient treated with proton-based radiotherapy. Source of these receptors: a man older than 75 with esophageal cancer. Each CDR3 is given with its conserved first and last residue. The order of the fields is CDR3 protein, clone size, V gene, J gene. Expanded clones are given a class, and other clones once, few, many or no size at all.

CASINAGGNNEQFF,.,TRBV19,TRBJ2-1
CASSSGTDFYNEQFF,.,TRBV19,TRBJ2-1
CASSLGGGRGYEQYF,few,TRBV7-9,TRBJ2-7
CASSHPGTSLVDEQFF,.,TRBV4-1,TRBJ2-1
CAISATGEFRGYTF,.,TRBV10-3,TRBJ1-2
CASSASRRGTDTQYF,.,TRBV9,TRBJ2-3
CASSFRDPYNEQFF,once,TRBV5-1,TRBJ2-1
CASSGQLSVTEAFF,.,TRBV5-4,TRBJ1-1
CASNDRTTNTGELFF,.,TRBV5-1,TRBJ2-2
CASSPLSGTRGEKLFF,.,TRBV9,TRBJ1-4
CASSIATYSNTGELFF,few,TRBV21-1,TRBJ2-2
CASSSAPGTGEEKLFF,few,TRBV5-1,TRBJ1-4
CASSINLMDEQYF,.,TRBV19,TRBJ2-7
CASSRDRAYEQYF,.,TRBV19,TRBJ2-7
CASRAQQGAKEQYF,.,TRBV6-1,TRBJ2-7
CASSLNRRVGDGYTF,.,TRBV7-3,TRBJ1-2
CASSEFVNTGELFF,.,TRBV2,TRBJ2-2
CASSYRREGSYNEQFF,.,TRBV6-6,TRBJ2-1
CASSPLLSDRDRTTGELFF,.,TRBV11-2,TRBJ2-2
CASSGNSPLHF,few,TRBV6-6,TRBJ1-6
CASGTGDEKLFF,few,TRBV6-5,TRBJ1-4
CASMRTGGGTGELFF,.,TRBV2,TRBJ2-2
CASSQIPGGSSGNTIYF,.,TRBV9,TRBJ1-3
CASSSFDRGQIGEKLFF,.,TRBV27,TRBJ1-4
CASSLQGTGEQYF,.,TRBV28,.
CASSPRTNTDTQYF,.,TRBV19,TRBJ2-3
CASSPSTGFSGNTIYF,.,TRBV18,TRBJ1-3
CASGAGRVGFDEQFF,.,TRBV2,TRBJ2-1
CASSLDVRGKLGYTF,.,TRBV7-6,TRBJ1-2
CASSPFRFAGADAGELFF,few,TRBV18,TRBJ2-2
CASSSPGRGAMNEQFF,.,TRBV7-3,TRBJ2-1
CASSGASRVDGANVLTF,.,TRBV5-8,TRBJ2-6
CASAGGVSGSDTQYF,once,TRBV6-5,TRBJ2-3
CASSYKRQAYF,once,TRBV6-5,TRBJ2-7
CASRNSDGYTF,once,TRBV7-9,TRBJ1-2
CASSPYRVGSQPQHF,.,TRBV7-8,TRBJ1-5
CASSQGRPGYEQYF,once,TRBV4-1,TRBJ2-7
CASSDGLASYNEQFF,once,TRBV9,TRBJ2-1
CASSEGGSSYNEQFF,.,TRBV5-1,TRBJ2-1
CASRRQSAYNEQFF,.,TRBV6-5,TRBJ2-1
CASSLRSVGQVLFEGKQFF,.,TRBV7-6,TRBJ2-1
CASSPRESSNTGELFF,.,TRBV18,TRBJ2-2
CASSLGSGEDQPQHF,.,TRBV7-9,TRBJ1-5
CASSWTGAYEQYF,.,TRBV5-4,TRBJ2-7
CASTGNTEAFF,.,TRBV19,TRBJ1-1
CASSTGLVARYLQETQYF,.,TRBV11-2,TRBJ2-5
CASSIEQQGLSNQPQHF,.,TRBV19,TRBJ1-5
CASSYRRLTNTEAFF,few,TRBV11-2,TRBJ1-1
CAWSSSGNEQYF,.,TRBV30,TRBJ2-7
CASSPPLAGAGELFF,.,TRBV5-4,TRBJ2-2
CASSQNYLAGGGVEQFF,.,TRBV4-3,TRBJ2-1
CASSLAGALGEQYF,.,TRBV5-1,TRBJ2-7